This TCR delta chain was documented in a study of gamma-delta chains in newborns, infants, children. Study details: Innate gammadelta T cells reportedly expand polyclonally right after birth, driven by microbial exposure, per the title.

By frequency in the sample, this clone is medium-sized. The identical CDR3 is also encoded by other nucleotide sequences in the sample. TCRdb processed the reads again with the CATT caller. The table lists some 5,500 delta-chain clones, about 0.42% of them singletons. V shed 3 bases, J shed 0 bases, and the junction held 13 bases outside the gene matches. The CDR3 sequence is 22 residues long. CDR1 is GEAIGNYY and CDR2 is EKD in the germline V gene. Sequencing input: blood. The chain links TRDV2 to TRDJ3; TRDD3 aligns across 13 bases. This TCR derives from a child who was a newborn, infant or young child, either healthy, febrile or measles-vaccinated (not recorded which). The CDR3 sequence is CACDSLYWGIRGSSWDTRQMFF. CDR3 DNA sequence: TGTGCCTGTGACTCTCTGTACTGGGGGATACGCGGGAGCTCCTGGGACACCCGACAGATGTTTTTC.